This T cell receptor beta chain was captured in a study of cytomegalovirus exposure and HLA in healthy donors. The ends were cut back, 1 base at V and 6 bases at J, with 5 bases in the middle. Germline loops: CDR1 SGHRS, CDR2 YFSETQ. This CDR3 is built from 11 residues. The PCR employed 60 Vbeta primers together with 13 Jbeta primers. Sequencing used immunoSEQ multiplex PCR; TCRdb keeps in-frame clones, though not all of them. Here the sample spans under 90,000 clones, 80% to 90% being singletons. The sequencing input was PBMCs. The V gene is TRBV5-1, the J gene TRBJ2-7; D unclear. This receptor was identified in a young man in good health and CMV-seronegative. The CDR3 sequence is CASSLYGEQYF. The DNA of the CDR3 is TGCGCCAGCAGCTTGTACGGCGAGCAGTACTTC.